Sequencing of this TCR beta chain was carried out in a study of radiotherapy plus CTLA-4 blockade in lung cancer. Study as a whole: With about a third of patients having disease control, objective responses were seen in less than 20%. Study findings and constraints: Expansion of tumor-derived TCR clones was observed in blood after radiotherapy plus ipilimumab.

Germline CDR1 SGHNT, CDR2 YENEEA. V gave up 8 bases and J gave up 8 bases; unmatched junction bases: 4. CDR3 size: 13 residues. Treatment of patients with chemo-refractory metastatic non-small-cell lung cancer consisted of focal radiation plus CTLA-4 blockade with ipilimumab. For this clone: Its antigen is as yet unknown.

The repertoire was sequenced with immunoSEQ multiplex PCR; TCRdb's copy has only in-frame clones and lacks some. Here the sample spans more than 95,000 clones, approximately 74% being singletons. The sequences come from peripheral blood, collected from a patient treated with radiotherapy plus ipilimumab. The clonotype comes from a human donor with non-small cell lung cancer who had a partial response to radiotherapy plus ipilimumab. Some clones in this sample may be carry-over from other donors' samples. This rearrangement joins TRBV11-3 to TRBJ1-6; TRBD1 agrees at 9 bases. As DNA, the CDR3 is TGTGCCAGCTCCCGGGACAGGGATTCACCCCTCCACTTT. It specifies CASSRDRDSPLHF.